Given below is one T cell receptor (beta chain) in context. Authors' methods: Amplifying reference gene primers gave estimates of nucleated cell counts. Libraries were prepared by immunoSEQ multiplex PCR; TCRdb keeps only in-frame clonotypes and omits some of them. Clone size and V and J calls were adopted from that table, with D and trimming inferred from the DNA. This sample has about 160,000 clones, with 70% to 90% found just once. This CDR3 has 16 amino acids. This sample stems from a study of blood T cell repertoires in COVID-19. For the study at large: PBMCs, B-cell-depleted T cells, or T cells were the source of the cDNA or gDNA that made up the material.

The TCR sequence derives from a human donor in a cohort sampled during active COVID-19. J is TRBJ1-1 and V is TRBV12-2; the table's D call of TRBD1 was not tested on the DNA. TRBV12-2 is deemed a pseudogene. The sequenced sample was peripheral blood. The CDR3 coding sequence is TGTGCAAGTCGCTTAGGCCCCAGGATAGGCGACACTGAAGCTTTCTTT. Translation gives CASRLGPRIGDTEAFF.